This T cell receptor (beta chain) was captured by sequencing in a study of blood T cell repertoires in COVID-19. Clones were sequenced by immunoSEQ multiplex PCR, and TCRdb holds only the in-frame ones, with some missing. The sample includes nearly 110,000 clones, 76% of them seen just once. The CDR3 loop spans 15 amino acids. V gene TRBV21-1 combines with J gene TRBJ1-4. TRBV21-1 is described as a pseudogene. This receptor was obtained from a man at least 80 years old with COVID-19, enrolled during active disease. The material sequenced was peripheral blood. CDR3 DNA sequence: TGTGCCAGCAGCAAAGTTCTGAGCTATAATGAAAAACTGTTTTTT. Encoded protein: CASSKVLSYNEKLFF.